The 27 T cell receptor beta chains in this list originate from one sample, sequenced in a study of early T cells in non-severe SARS-CoV-2 infection. MiXCR, run by TCRdb on the 5' RACE reads, gives a single entry per CDR3 protein. The repertoire holds approximately 70,000 distinct CDR3 sequences, with around 5% as singletons. The sequences come from whole blood, collected at baseline. The origin of the receptors is an adult who was a healthcare worker with PCR-confirmed SARS-CoV-2 infection or an uninfected control (not recorded which).

The table lists this clonotype with a few counts. This chain joins TRBV5-6 and TRBJ2-3, with D perhaps TRBD1 (8 bases). The CDR3 totals 16 residues. V was clipped by 4 bases and J by 4 bases, with 19 bases between them. From germline, CDR1 is SGHDT and CDR2 YYEEEE. This CDR3 reads CASSVQGGSVADTQYF. Here the CDR3 DNA reads TGTGCCAGCAGCGTACAGGGGGGGTCTGTGGCAGATACGCAGTATTTT.

This clonotype was detected a few times. The chain uses TRBV20-1 and TRBJ2-7; TRBD2 matches at 15 bases. The CDR3 contains 15 residues. Germline loops: CDR1 DFQATT, CDR2 SNEGSKA (reference sequence). V shed 3 bases, J shed 6 bases, and the junction held 6 bases outside the gene matches. The CDR3 nucleotides read TGCAGTGCTAGCCGGAGGACTAGCGGGAGGGTCGAGCAGTACTTC. This sequence encodes CSASRRTSGRVEQYF.

In its sample, this clonotype was seen many times. The chain couples TRBV23-1 to TRBJ2-5; no firm D call. TRBV23-1 is recorded as an ORF, its role being uncertain. There are 18 residues in the CDR3. Between the trimmed V and J ends, which lost 0 bases and 2 bases, there was a span of 19 bases. Written as DNA, the CDR3 is TGCGCCAGCAGTCAATCCTCTCGAGACAAGAGGAAACAAGAGACCCAGTACTTC. Encoded protein: CASSQSSRDKRKQETQYF.

There are a few counts of this clonotype. This chain links TRBV15 with TRBJ1-1; 7 bases match TRBD1. Germline V gives CDR1 LNHNV, CDR2 YYDKDF (reference sequence). J lost 5 bases, V lost 6 bases, and 12 bases had no gene match. The CDR3 is 15 amino acids. CDR3 loop: CATRGGGRGGTEAFF. The DNA of the CDR3 is TGTGCCACCAGAGGAGGGGGCCGTGGTGGGACTGAAGCTTTCTTT.

At least ten counts were recorded for this clonotype. The gene calls are TRBV19 and TRBJ2-1, with D possibly matching TRBD2 (6 bases). This CDR3 is 15 amino acids long. The V and J ends lost 1 base and 4 bases respectively, with 11 bases between them. The germline gives CDR1 LNHDA, CDR2 SQIVND (reference sequence). CDR3 in DNA: TGTGCCAGTAGTATAGGGAAAAGCGGGTACAATGAGCAGTTCTTC. This translates into CASSIGKSGYNEQFF.

As to this clonotype: It may be a read error: a sequence one base away is much more abundant. The gene calls are TRBV6-2 or TRBV6-3 and TRBJ2-2; TRBD2 matches 9 bases. CDR1 and CDR2 from the germline V gene are MNHEY and SVGEGT. The CDR3 consists of 14 residues. The CDR3 region has the DNA TGTACCAGCACCGTGGGACTAGCCCCCGGGGAGCTGTTTTTT. Its protein is CTSTVGLAPGELFF.

This clonotype was observed at least ten times. The chain uses TRBV7-2 and TRBJ2-2; 12 nucleotides match TRBD2. Germline trimming cut 4 bases from V and 3 bases from J; bases unmatched to any gene: 6. Germline CDR1 SGHTA, CDR2 FQGNSA. This CDR3 comprises 17 residues. The CDR3 here is CASSYLAGGPDTGELFF. In DNA, the CDR3 is TGTGCCAGCAGCTATCTAGCGGGAGGGCCTGACACCGGGGAGCTGTTTTTT.

This clonotype occurred a few times. The chain has TRBV7-2 and TRBJ1-3; D is unresolved. V lost 6 bases and J lost 4, with 7 bases in between. The length of the CDR3 is 12 residues. CDR1 and CDR2 from the germline V gene are SGHTA and FQGNSA. For the CDR3, the DNA is TGTGCCAGCAGTCCCTGGGGAAACACCATATATTTT. Translation gives CASSPWGNTIYF.

This clonotype showed up just a few times. J is TRBJ1-1 and V is TRBV28; 7 positions match TRBD1. The CDR3 totals 14 residues. Germline values: CDR1 MDHEN, CDR2 SYDVKM. V lost 6 bases, J lost 5 bases, and 9 bases stayed unmatched. This chain's CDR3 is CASSLEGGYTEAFF. The CDR3 bases are TGTGCCAGCAGCCTGGAAGGGGGCTATACTGAAGCTTTCTTT.

In its sample, this clonotype was seen many times. The rearrangement uses TRBV12-3 or TRBV12-4 and TRBJ2-1; D call uncertain. The length of the CDR3 is 13 residues. The germline V and J ends were trimmed by 2 bases and 12 bases, with 14 bases remaining between them. For the CDR3, the DNA is TGTGCCAGCAGTTTAACGGTCGAGATTGGGCAGTTCTTC. Translating it yields CASSLTVEIGQFF.

This clonotype showed up just a few times. The chain links TRBV28 to TRBJ2-7, with D uncertain. From germline, CDR1 is MDHEN and CDR2 SYDVKM. With 3 bases removed from V and 4 bases from J, the gap between germline ends came to 13 bases. This CDR3 region has 14 residues. The CDR3 DNA reads as TGTGCCAGCAGTTTGCCTCCCCCTTTTTACGAGCAGTACTTC. This codes for CASSLPPPFYEQYF.

The chain is built from TRBV19 and TRBJ2-3; 9 nucleotides line up with TRBD1. The CDR3 has 16 amino acids. V was pared by 4 bases and J by 5 bases, with 10 bases of the junction left unmatched. Germline V lookup: CDR1 LNHDA, CDR2 SQIVND (reference sequence). CDR3: CASSTPDRGGKDTQYF. CDR3 bases: TGTGCCAGTAGTACGCCGGACAGGGGAGGTAAAGATACGCAGTATTTT.

For this clonotype: A single base separates this from a much larger clone, so it may be a read error. The chain employs TRBV11-2 and TRBJ2-1, with 12 nucleotides matching TRBD2. Trimming at V came to 5 bases and at J to 8 bases, leaving 16 bases not matched to a gene. The CDR3 extends over 18 amino acids. CDR1 and CDR2 from the germline V gene are SGHAT and FQNNGV. The CDR3 region is CASSIQLAGGTNSDEQFF. The CDR3 bases are TGTGCCAGCAGCATCCAACTAGCGGGAGGAACGAATAGCGATGAGCAGTTCTTC.

This clonotype was detected ten times or more. The J gene is TRBJ1-1, the V gene TRBV20-1, with 7 bases that match TRBD1. Germline-derived CDR1 and CDR2 are DFQATT and SNEGSKA (reference sequence). The J segment lost 0 bases and the V segment lost 6 bases, leaving 13 bases of the junction unmatched. The CDR3 length is 16 residues. The CDR3 region has the DNA TGCAGTGCCCAGGCGAGCAGGGGGAGGGTGAACACTGAAGCTTTCTTT. Translation gives CSAQASRGRVNTEAFF.

This clonotype appeared many times. The CDR3 DNA follows: TGCAGTGCCCGGACTAGCGGAACCTACGAGCAGTACTTC. It is translated as CSARTSGTYEQYF. The gene calls are TRBV20-1 and TRBJ2-7; 10 bases match TRBD2. Germline V gene data show CDR1 as DFQATT and CDR2 as SNEGSKA (reference sequence). CDR3 length: 13 amino acids. Unmatched junction bases numbered 4, after V lost 6 bases and J lost 2 bases.

The V and J genes are TRBV7-8 and TRBJ1-5, with TRBD1 as a possible D gene (5 bases). Deletions cut 7 bases from V and 2 bases from J, with 12 bases between. This CDR3 spans 14 amino acids. Germline V gene lookup returns CDR1 SGHVS and CDR2 FQNEAQ. The CDR3 nucleotides read TGTGCCAGCACCCCCGGAGGGGGCAATCAGCCCCAGCATTTT. Translation: CASTPGGGNQPQHF.

This clonotype was seen only a few times. The rearrangement uses TRBV20-1 and TRBJ2-3; no reliable D call. The V gene lost 3 bases and the J gene lost 4 bases, with 5 bases spanning the gap. Germline V gene lookup returns CDR1 DFQATT and CDR2 SNEGSKA (reference sequence). The CDR3 has 11 residues. CDR3 sequence (DNA): TGCAGTGCTAGGATGGCAGATACGCAGTATTTT. The encoded protein is CSARMADTQYF.

This chain links TRBV5-4 with TRBJ2-1, with 9 bases matching TRBD1. Germline CDR1 SGHNT, CDR2 YYREEE (reference sequence). The CDR3 has 16 residues. After removal of 0 bases from V and 3 bases from J, the junction contained 4 bases not matched to a gene. The CDR3 sequence is CASSLGGTGFYNEQFF. The CDR3 DNA is TGTGCCAGCAGCTTGGGGGGGACAGGGTTCTACAATGAGCAGTTCTTC.

This clonotype was seen many times. This chain uses TRBV6-1 with TRBJ2-7; D is unclear. Germline V gives CDR1 MNHNS, CDR2 SASEGT. This CDR3 comprises 15 residues. Trimming took 2 bases from V and 5 from J, leaving 16 bases between them. For the CDR3, the DNA is TGTGCCAGCAGTGAATTCGGCAGACGAGCCGACGAGCAGTACTTC. Amino acid sequence: CASSEFGRRADEQYF.

This clonotype was seen at least ten times. This CDR3 is CASSLSGTSVKETQYF. Here the CDR3 DNA reads TGTGCCAGCAGTTTATCTGGGACTAGCGTAAAAGAGACCCAGTACTTC. The chain couples TRBV12-3 or TRBV12-4 to TRBJ2-5; 10 bases line up with TRBD2. CDR3 length: 16 amino acids. V shed 2 bases, J shed 3 bases, and the junction held 6 bases outside the gene matches.

This clonotype was detected many times. The J gene is TRBJ1-2, the V gene TRBV20-1; TRBD1 is a possible D gene (6 bases). The V end was cut by 2 bases, the J end by 2 bases, with 12 bases between. Germline lookup yields CDR1 DFQATT and CDR2 SNEGSKA (reference sequence). This CDR3 is built from 14 residues. The CDR3 DNA follows: TGCAGTGCTAGAAGTTTGGGGGGCAACTATGGCTACACCTTC. Translation: CSARSLGGNYGYTF.

This clonotype was seen many times. In nucleotides, the CDR3 is TGTGCCAGCACTCCTCAATGGGCTTCTGGAAACACCATATATTTT. It is translated as CASTPQWASGNTIYF. This chain joins TRBV12-3 or TRBV12-4 and TRBJ1-3; D is ambiguous. CDR3 length equals 15 residues. V was clipped by 7 bases and J by 1 base, with 14 bases between them.

Ten or more counts support this clonotype. This chain uses TRBV12-3 or TRBV12-4 with TRBJ1-1; TRBD1 agrees at 11 bases. There are 15 residues in the CDR3. With 3 bases clipped from V and 1 base from J, the junction kept 1 base outside the gene matches. This chain's CDR3 is CASSLGQGGNTEAFF. Written as DNA, the CDR3 is TGTGCCAGCAGTTTGGGACAGGGGGGGAACACTGAAGCTTTCTTT.

The V and J genes are TRBV7-9 and TRBJ2-5; D possibly uses TRBD1 or TRBD2 (5 bases each). This CDR3 contains 15 residues. The germline V gene has CDR1 SEHNR and CDR2 FQNEAQ (reference sequence). Trimming shortened V by 6 bases and J by 3 bases, and 17 bases separated the two germline ends. The chain's CDR3 is CASSSEAGAKETQYF. In DNA, the CDR3 is TGTGCCAGCAGTTCGGAAGCCGGGGCGAAAGAGACCCAGTACTTC.

V gene TRBV20-1 combines with J gene TRBJ2-1; D possibly matches TRBD1 or TRBD2 (5 bases each). CDR1 DFQATT and CDR2 SNEGSKA come from the germline V gene (reference sequence). The CDR3 consists of 13 residues. V lost 5 bases and J 2 bases, leaving 10 bases between the germline ends. CDR3 sequence: CSAWDPPYNEQFF. As DNA, the CDR3 is TGCAGTGCTTGGGACCCCCCCTACAATGAGCAGTTCTTC.

This rearrangement joins TRBV3-1 to TRBJ1-2, with a possible D match to TRBD1 (5 bases). Trimming pared 4 bases from V and 7 bases from J, leaving 19 bases between. Per the germline V gene, CDR1 is LGHDT and CDR2 is YNNKEL (reference sequence). CDR3 length: 15 residues. CDR3 amino acids: CASSPRRGFMGGYTF. The CDR3 DNA reads TGTGCCAGCAGCCCCCGGCGGGGGTTCATGGGTGGCTACACCTTC.

This clonotype was observed a few times. The chain recombines TRBV9 with TRBJ2-1, with 11 bases lining up with TRBD2. The ends lost 4 bases at V and 4 bases at J; junction bases unmatched: 10. This CDR3 has 17 amino acids. Germline V CDR1 and CDR2: SGDLS, YYNGEE. CDR3 in amino acids: CASSPTGLAVSYNEQFF. The CDR3 DNA reads TGTGCCAGCAGCCCGACGGGACTAGCGGTTTCGTACAATGAGCAGTTCTTC.